The rows below give T cell receptor beta chains drawn from one sample of a study of blood T cell repertoires in COVID-19. Measured with immunoSEQ multiplex PCR; TCRdb has only the in-frame clones, and not every one. The profile shows almost 100,000 clones, about 89% of them singletons. The sequenced material came from peripheral blood. These receptors were taken from a man aged 45-60 years with acute or convalescent COVID-19. The CDR3 runs from the conserved cysteine through the conserved F or W. D genes are given only for firm matches. Clone sizes are given selectively: once, few, many, or a class where the clone is expanded.

j_call,clone_size,v_call,d_call,cdr3_aa,cdr3_nt
TRBJ2-2,NA,TRBV15,TRBD1,CATSSQLTGSTGELFF,TGTGCCACCAGCAGCCAATTGACAGGGAGCACCGGGGAGCTGTTTTTT
TRBJ1-2,NA,TRBV28,NA,CASRTPASGYGYTF,TGTGCCAGCAGAACCCCCGCGTCGGGGTATGGCTACACCTTC
TRBJ2-2,NA,TRBV3-1/TRBV3-2,NA,CASSHSNTGELFF,TGTGCCAGCAGCCACTCCAACACCGGGGAGCTGTTTTTT
TRBJ1-6,NA,TRBV12-3/TRBV12-4,TRBD1,CASSSGQVSPLHF,TGTGCCAGCAGTTCGGGACAGGTTTCACCCCTCCACTTT
TRBJ2-7,NA,TRBV30,TRBD1,CAWRRPWGQGEYVEQYF,TGTGCCTGGAGGCGACCCTGGGGGCAGGGGGAGTACGTCGAGCAGTACTTC
TRBJ2-3,NA,TRBV12-3/TRBV12-4,NA,CASSSRWRDTQYF,TGTGCCAGCAGTTCCCGCTGGAGAGATACGCAGTATTTT
TRBJ2-1,few,TRBV30,NA,CAWSVQGGEQFF,TGTGCCTGGAGTGTACAAGGGGGTGAGCAGTTCTTC
TRBJ2-7,NA,TRBV7-2,TRBD1,CASSLGRTGRMYF,TGTGCCAGCAGCTTAGGGCGGACAGGGAGGATGTACTTC
TRBJ1-2,few,TRBV21-1,NA,CASSAGEGKGSQINYGYTF,TGTGCCAGCAGCGCTGGGGAGGGGAAGGGGAGCCAGATTAACTATGGCTACACCTTC
TRBJ1-2,NA,TRBV7-8,NA,CASSADIQGLYGYTF,TGTGCCAGCAGTGCTGACATACAGGGCCTCTATGGCTACACCTTC
TRBJ1-1,NA,TRBV11-1,NA,CASSFPGANTEAFF,TGTGCCAGCAGCTTTCCAGGGGCGAACACTGAAGCTTTCTTT
TRBJ2-1,few,TRBV2,TRBD2,CASSDFLILAGGSYNEQFF,TGTGCCAGCAGTGACTTCCTAATTCTAGCGGGGGGCTCCTACAATGAGCAGTTCTTC
TRBJ2-6,NA,TRBV7-8,TRBD1,CASSLVGQGTGANVLTF,TGTGCCAGCAGCTTAGTGGGACAGGGGACTGGGGCCAACGTCCTGACTTTC
TRBJ1-1,NA,TRBV11-3,TRBD1,CASSYNRGTEAFF,TGTGCCAGCAGCTACAACAGGGGGACTGAAGCTTTCTTT
TRBJ2-7,NA,TRBV13,TRBD1,CASSLEQGVSYEQYF,TGTGCCAGCAGCTTAGAACAGGGGGTCTCCTACGAGCAGTACTTC
TRBJ2-4,once,TRBV6-1,TRBD1,CASSEGTGTINIQYF,TGTGCCAGCAGTGAAGGGACAGGGACGATAAACATTCAGTACTTC
TRBJ2-1,NA,TRBV6-5,TRBD2,CASSYWASGSHNEQFF,TGTGCCAGCAGTTATTGGGCTAGCGGGAGCCACAATGAGCAGTTCTTC
TRBJ1-1,NA,TRBV7-9,NA,CASSFRTLTEAFF,TGTGCCAGCAGCTTTAGGACTCTGACTGAAGCTTTCTTT
TRBJ2-6,NA,TRBV19,TRBD1,CASTPGGGGANVLTF,TGTGCCAGTACCCCAGGGGGTGGTGGGGCCAACGTCCTGACTTTC
TRBJ2-3,NA,TRBV19,NA,CASSGGGARLRDTQYF,TGTGCCAGCTCCGGGGGTGGCGCGCGCCTTAGAGATACGCAGTATTTT